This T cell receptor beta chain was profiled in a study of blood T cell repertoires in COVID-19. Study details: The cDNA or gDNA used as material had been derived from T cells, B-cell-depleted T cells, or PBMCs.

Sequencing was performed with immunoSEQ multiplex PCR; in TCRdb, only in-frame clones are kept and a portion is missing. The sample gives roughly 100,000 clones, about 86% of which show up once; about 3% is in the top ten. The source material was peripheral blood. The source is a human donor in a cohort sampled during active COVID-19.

CDR3 protein: CASSFRGAGGANVLTF. DNA for the CDR3: TGTGCCAGCAGCTTCCGGGGGGCAGGTGGGGCCAACGTCCTGACTTTC. The J gene is TRBJ2-6, the V gene TRBV5-6; weak D call: TRBD2 (7 bases). The CDR3 spans 16 residues. From germline, CDR1 is SGHDT and CDR2 YYEEEE. V lost 2 bases and J lost 3, with 12 bases in between.